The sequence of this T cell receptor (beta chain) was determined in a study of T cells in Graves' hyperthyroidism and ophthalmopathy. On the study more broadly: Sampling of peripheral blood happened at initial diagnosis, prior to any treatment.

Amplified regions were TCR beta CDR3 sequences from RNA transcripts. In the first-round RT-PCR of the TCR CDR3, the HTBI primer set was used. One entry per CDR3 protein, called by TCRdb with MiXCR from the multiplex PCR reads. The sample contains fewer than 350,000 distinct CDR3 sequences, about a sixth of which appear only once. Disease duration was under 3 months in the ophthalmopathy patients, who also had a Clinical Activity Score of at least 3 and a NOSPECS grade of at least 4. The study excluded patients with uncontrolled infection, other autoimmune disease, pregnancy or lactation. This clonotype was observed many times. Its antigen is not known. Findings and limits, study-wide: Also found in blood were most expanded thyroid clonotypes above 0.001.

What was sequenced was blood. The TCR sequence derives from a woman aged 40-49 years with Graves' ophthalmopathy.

The CDR3 loop reads CAITNYDRTGGYEQYF. DNA for the CDR3: TGTGCCATCACAAATTATGATCGGACAGGGGGCTACGAGCAGTACTTC. J is TRBJ2-7 and V is TRBV10-3; 10 bases are a match to TRBD1. Trimming cost V 7 bases and J 3 bases; bases outside gene matches: 12. The germline gives CDR1 ENHRY, CDR2 SYGVKD. The CDR3 consists of 16 residues.